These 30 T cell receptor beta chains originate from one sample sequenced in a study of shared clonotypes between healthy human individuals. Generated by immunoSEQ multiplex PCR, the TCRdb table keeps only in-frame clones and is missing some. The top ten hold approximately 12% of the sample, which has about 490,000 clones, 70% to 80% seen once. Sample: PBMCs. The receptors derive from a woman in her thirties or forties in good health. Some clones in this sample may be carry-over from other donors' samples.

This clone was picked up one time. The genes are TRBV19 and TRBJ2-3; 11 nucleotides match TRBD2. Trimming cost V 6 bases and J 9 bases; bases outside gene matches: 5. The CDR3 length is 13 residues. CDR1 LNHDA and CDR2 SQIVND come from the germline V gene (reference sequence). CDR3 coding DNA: TGTGCCAGTAGACAACTAGCGGGAGTGACGCAGTATTTT. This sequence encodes CASRQLAGVTQYF.

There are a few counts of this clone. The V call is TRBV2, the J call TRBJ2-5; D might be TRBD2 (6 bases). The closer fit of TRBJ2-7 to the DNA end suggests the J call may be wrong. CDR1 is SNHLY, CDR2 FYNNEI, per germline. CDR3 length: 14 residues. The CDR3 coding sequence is TGTGCCAGCAACCTAGGCGGGGTAACCTACGAGCAGTACTTC. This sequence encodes CASNLGGVTYEQYF.

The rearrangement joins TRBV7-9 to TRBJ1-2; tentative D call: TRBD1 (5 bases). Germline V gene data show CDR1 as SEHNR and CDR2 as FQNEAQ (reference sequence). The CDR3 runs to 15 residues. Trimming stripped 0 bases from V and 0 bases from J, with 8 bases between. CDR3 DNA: TGTGCCAGCAGCTTAGCCCCGGGACCTAACTATGGCTACACCTTC. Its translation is CASSLAPGPNYGYTF.

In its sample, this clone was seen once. The CDR3 coding sequence is TGTGCCAGCAGTGGGGCTGACGGAAGCTCCTACGAGCAGTACTTC. This codes for CASSGADGSSYEQYF. This chain uses TRBV28 with TRBJ2-7; a weak D match, TRBD1 (5 bases). V was pared by 5 bases and J by 0 bases, with 14 bases between. Per germline, CDR1 MDHEN and CDR2 SYDVKM. The CDR3 is made up of 15 amino acids.

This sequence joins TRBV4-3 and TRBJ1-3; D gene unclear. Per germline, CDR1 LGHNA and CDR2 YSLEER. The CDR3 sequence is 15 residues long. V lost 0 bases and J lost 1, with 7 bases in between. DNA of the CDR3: TGCGCCAGCAGCCAAGATGGCACTTCTGGAAACACCATATATTTT. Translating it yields CASSQDGTSGNTIYF.

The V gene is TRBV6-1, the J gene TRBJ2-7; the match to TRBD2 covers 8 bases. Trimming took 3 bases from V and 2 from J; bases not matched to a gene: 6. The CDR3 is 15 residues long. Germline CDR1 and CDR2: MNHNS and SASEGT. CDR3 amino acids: CASSDEGLGTYEQYF. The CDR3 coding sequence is TGTGCCAGCAGTGATGAGGGACTAGGAACCTACGAGCAGTACTTC.

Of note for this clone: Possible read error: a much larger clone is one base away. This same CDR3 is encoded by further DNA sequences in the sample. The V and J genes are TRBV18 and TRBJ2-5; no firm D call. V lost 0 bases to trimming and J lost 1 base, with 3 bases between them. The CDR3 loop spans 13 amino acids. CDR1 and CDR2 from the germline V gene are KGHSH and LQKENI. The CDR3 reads CASSPPGQETQYF. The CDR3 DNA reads TGTGCCAGCTCACCACCGGGCCAAGAGACCCAGTACTTC.

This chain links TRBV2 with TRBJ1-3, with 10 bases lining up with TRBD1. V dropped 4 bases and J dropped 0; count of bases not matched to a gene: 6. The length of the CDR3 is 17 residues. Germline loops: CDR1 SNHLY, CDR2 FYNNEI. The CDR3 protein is CASSAFRQGASGNTIYF. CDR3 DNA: TGTGCCAGCAGTGCCTTTCGACAGGGGGCCTCTGGAAACACCATATATTTT.

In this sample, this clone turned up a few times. The CDR3 bases are TGTGCCAGCAGCCAAGGACAGCCAGACGAGACCCAGTACTTC. Residues: CASSQGQPDETQYF. The gene calls are TRBV5-4 and TRBJ2-5, with a weak D call TRBD1 (6 bases). Per germline, CDR1 SGHNT and CDR2 YYREEE (reference sequence). V lost 4 bases, J lost 5 bases, and 15 bases lay in between. There are 14 residues in the CDR3. The whole variable domain, remainder taken from reference TRBV5-4 and TRBJ2-5, is ETGVTQSPTHLIKTRGQQVTLRCSSQSGHNTVSWYQQALGQGPQFIFQYYREEENGRGNFPPRFSGLQFPNYSSELNVNALELDDSALYLCASSQGQPDETQYFGPGTRLLVL.

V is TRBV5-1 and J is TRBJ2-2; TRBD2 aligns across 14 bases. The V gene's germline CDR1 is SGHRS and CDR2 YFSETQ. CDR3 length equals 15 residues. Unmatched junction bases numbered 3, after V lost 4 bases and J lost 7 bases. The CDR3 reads CASSQTSGRVGELFF. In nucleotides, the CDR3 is TGCGCCAGCAGCCAGACTAGCGGGAGGGTCGGGGAGCTGTTTTTT.

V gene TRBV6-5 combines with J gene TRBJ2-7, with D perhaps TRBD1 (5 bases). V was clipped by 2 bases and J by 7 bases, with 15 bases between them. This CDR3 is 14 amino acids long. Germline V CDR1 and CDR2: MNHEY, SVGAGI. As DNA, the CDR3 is TGTGCCAGCAGTTACCTATCCAACCAGGGAGAGCAGTACTTC. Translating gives CASSYLSNQGEQYF.

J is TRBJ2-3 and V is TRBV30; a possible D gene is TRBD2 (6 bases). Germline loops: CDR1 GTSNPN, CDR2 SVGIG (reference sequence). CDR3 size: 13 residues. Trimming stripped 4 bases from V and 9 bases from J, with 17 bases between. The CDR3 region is CAWTSARGGTQYF. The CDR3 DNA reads TGTGCCTGGACTAGCGCCCGTGGGGGAACGCAGTATTTT.

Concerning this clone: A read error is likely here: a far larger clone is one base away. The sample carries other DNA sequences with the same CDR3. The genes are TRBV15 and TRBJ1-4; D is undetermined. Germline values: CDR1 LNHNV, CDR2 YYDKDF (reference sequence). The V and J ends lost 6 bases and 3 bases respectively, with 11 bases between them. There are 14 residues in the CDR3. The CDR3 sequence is CATRNGVANEKLFF. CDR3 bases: TGTGCCACCAGGAACGGGGTAGCTAATGAAAAACTGTTTTTT.

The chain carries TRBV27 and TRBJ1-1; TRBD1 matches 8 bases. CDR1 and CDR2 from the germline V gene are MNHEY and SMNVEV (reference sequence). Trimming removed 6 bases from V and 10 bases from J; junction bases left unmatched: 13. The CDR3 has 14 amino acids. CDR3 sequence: CASSRDRIPRRAFF. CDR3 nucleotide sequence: TGTGCCAGCAGCCGGGACAGGATCCCCCGACGAGCTTTCTTT.

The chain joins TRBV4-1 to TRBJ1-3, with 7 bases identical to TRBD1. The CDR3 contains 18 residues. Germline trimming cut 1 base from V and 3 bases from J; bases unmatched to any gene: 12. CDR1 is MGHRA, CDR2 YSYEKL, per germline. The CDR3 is CASSQAQGGQRNGNTIYF. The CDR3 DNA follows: TGCGCCAGCAGCCAAGCCCAGGGGGGCCAGAGAAATGGAAACACCATATATTTT.

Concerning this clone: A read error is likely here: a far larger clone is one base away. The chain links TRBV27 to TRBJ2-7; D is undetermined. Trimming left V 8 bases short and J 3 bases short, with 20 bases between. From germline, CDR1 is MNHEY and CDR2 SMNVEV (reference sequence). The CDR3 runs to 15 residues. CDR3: CASSLVGRPRYEQYF. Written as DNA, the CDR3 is TGTGCCAGCTCTTTGGTGGGAAGGCCCCGCTACGAGCAGTACTTC.

As DNA, the CDR3 is TGCGCCAGCAGCCAAGATACGCAGGAACCTAACTATGGCTACACCTTC. Translated: CASSQDTQEPNYGYTF. This rearrangement joins TRBV4-3 to TRBJ1-2; D unclear. The V gene lost 0 bases and the J gene lost 0 bases, with 11 bases spanning the gap. The CDR3 totals 16 residues. The V gene's germline CDR1 is LGHNA and CDR2 YSLEER.

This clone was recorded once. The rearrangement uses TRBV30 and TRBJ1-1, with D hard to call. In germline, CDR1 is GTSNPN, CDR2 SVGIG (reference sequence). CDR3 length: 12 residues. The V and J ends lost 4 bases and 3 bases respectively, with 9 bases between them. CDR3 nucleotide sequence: TGTGCCTGGACCCCACTGGACACTGAAGCTTTCTTT. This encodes CAWTPLDTEAFF.

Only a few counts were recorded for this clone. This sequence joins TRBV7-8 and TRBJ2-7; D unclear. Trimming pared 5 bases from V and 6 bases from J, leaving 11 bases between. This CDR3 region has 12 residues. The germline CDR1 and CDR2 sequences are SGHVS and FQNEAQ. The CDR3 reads CASSHSRTEQYF. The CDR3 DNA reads TGTGCCAGCAGCCATAGTAGGACCGAGCAGTACTTC.

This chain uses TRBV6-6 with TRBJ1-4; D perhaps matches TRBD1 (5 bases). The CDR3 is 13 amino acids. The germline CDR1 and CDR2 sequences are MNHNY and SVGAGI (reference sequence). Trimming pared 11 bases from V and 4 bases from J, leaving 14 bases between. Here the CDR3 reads CASRAGLNEKLFF. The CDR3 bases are TGTGCCTCCCGGGCGGGGCTTAATGAAAAACTGTTTTTT.

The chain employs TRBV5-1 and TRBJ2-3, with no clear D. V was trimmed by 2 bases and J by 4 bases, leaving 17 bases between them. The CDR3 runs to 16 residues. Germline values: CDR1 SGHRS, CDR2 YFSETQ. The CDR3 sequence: CASSLTLTNSPDTQYF. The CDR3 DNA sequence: TGCGCCAGCAGCTTAACATTGACAAATTCCCCAGATACGCAGTATTTT. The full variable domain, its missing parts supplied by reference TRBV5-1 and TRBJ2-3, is KAGVTQTPRYLIKTRGQQVTLSCSPISGHRSVSWYQQTPGQGLQFLFEYFSETQRNKGNFPGRFSGRQFSNSRSEMNVSTLELGDSALYLCASSLTLTNSPDTQYFGPGTRLTVL.

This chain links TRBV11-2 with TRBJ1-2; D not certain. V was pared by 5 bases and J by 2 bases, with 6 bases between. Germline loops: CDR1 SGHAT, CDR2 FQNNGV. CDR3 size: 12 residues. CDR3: CASSEDNYGYTF. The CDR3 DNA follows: TGTGCCAGCAGCGAGGACAACTATGGCTACACCTTC.

CDR3 coding DNA: TGTGCCAGCAGCTTGGGGACTAGCGTCCATACGCAGTATTTT. Translating it yields CASSLGTSVHTQYF. The chain has TRBV7-3 and TRBJ2-3; 10 positions match TRBD2. V dropped 3 bases and J dropped 7; count of bases not matched to a gene: 4. The germline CDR1 and CDR2 sequences are SGHTA and FQGTGA. This CDR3 has 14 residues.

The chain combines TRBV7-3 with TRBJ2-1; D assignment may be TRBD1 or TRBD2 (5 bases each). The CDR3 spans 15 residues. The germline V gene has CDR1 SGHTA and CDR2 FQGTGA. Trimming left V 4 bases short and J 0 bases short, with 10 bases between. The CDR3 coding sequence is TGTGCCAGCAGCTCTGGGGGAAGCTCCTACAATGAGCAGTTCTTC. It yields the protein CASSSGGSSYNEQFF.

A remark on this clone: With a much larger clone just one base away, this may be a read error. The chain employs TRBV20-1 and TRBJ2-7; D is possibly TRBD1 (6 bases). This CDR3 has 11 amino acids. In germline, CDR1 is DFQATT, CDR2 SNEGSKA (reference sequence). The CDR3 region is CSTSARGEQYF. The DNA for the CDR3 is TGCAGTACTAGTGCCAGGGGCGAGCAGTACTTC.

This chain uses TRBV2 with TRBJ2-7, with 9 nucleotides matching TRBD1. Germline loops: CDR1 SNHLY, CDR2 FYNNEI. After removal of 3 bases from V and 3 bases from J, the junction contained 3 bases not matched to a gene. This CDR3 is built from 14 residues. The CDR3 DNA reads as TGTGCCAGCAGTGAGGGGGACAGGGACTACGAGCAGTACTTC. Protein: CASSEGDRDYEQYF.

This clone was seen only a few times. CDR3 sequence: CASTLTDQPQHF. DNA for the CDR3: TGTGCCAGCACCCTAACCGATCAGCCCCAGCATTTT. The chain is built from TRBV11-2 and TRBJ1-5, with D uncertain. The CDR3 covers 12 residues. The V end was cut by 7 bases, the J end by 5 bases, with 9 bases between. The germline V gene has CDR1 SGHAT and CDR2 FQNNGV.

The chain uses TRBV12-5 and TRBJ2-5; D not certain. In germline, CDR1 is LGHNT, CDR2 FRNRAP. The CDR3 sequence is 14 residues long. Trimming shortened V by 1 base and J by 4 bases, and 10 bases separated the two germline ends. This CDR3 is CASGLGRQRETQYF. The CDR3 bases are TGTGCTAGTGGTTTGGGGAGACAAAGAGAGACCCAGTACTTC.

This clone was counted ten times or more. The CDR3 DNA reads TGTGCCAGCAGCGGGACTAGCGGGAGTCGGAATGAGCAGTTCTTC. Protein product: CASSGTSGSRNEQFF. The chain combines TRBV9 with TRBJ2-1; 13 bases map to TRBD2. Germline loops: CDR1 SGDLS, CDR2 YYNGEE. V trimming: 3 bases; J trimming: 7 bases; junction bases outside the gene matches: 4. The CDR3 runs 15 residues.

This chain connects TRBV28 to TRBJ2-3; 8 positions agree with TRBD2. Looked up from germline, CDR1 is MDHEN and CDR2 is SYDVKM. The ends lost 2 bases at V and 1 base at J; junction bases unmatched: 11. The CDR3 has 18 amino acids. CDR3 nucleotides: TGTGCCAGCAGTTTAAGGCTAGCGGGTGGGCGGGGCACAGATACGCAGTATTTT. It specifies CASSLRLAGGRGTDTQYF.